The text below deals with one TCR beta chain. Here immunoSEQ multiplex PCR was the method, and the copy in TCRdb shows in-frame clones only, minus some. The sample yields some 500,000 clones, approximately 91% seen once. Trimming removed 6 bases at V and 4 bases at J, with 16 bases between. This CDR3 spans 15 amino acids. Looked up from germline, CDR1 is KGHSH and CDR2 is LQKENI. Enrolment of Seattle patients took place during active infection, and they were followed longitudinally. The data are from a study of blood T cell repertoires in COVID-19. Across the study: There were acute and convalescent COVID-19 samples, and they came from the United States, Italy and Spain.

The source material was peripheral blood. The source is a woman between 50 and 59 years old with COVID-19, enrolled during active disease. The rearrangement joins TRBV18 to TRBJ1-5; D possibly corresponds to TRBD1 (6 bases). Written as DNA, the CDR3 is TGTGCCAGCTCCCTCCTTGGACAGCGTAATCAGCCCCAGCATTTT. This codes for CASSLLGQRNQPQHF.